This TCR beta chain appears in the sequencing data of a study of blood T cell repertoires in COVID-19. Study details: Samples taken during acute and convalescent COVID-19 were collected in the United States, Italy and Spain. The analysed material was cDNA or gDNA that came from T cells, B-cell-depleted T cells, or PBMCs.

This CDR3 spans 14 amino acids. Trimming took off 7 bases at V and 0 bases at J, with 11 bases between the two ends. CDR1 and CDR2 from the germline V gene are KGHDR and SFDVKD. How the authors handled the data: Amplifying reference gene primers gave estimates of nucleated cell counts. The table came from immunoSEQ multiplex PCR; TCRdb's copy has only in-frame clones and leaves some out. From that table come the V and J calls and clone size; the DNA was used to work out D and trimming. This sample carries approximately 210,000 clones, roughly 88% of them seen once, and the ten largest clones take 1.5%.

The V gene is TRBV24-1, the J gene TRBJ1-1, with a tentative D call TRBD1 (6 bases). This clonotype was obtained from a man in his late teens or twenties with active or convalescent COVID-19. The sequenced sample consisted of peripheral blood. This CDR3 is CATRGHIMNTEAFF. In DNA form, the CDR3 reads TGTGCCACCAGGGGACACATCATGAACACTGAAGCTTTCTTT.